This TCR beta chain stems from a study of naive and memory T cell subsets. Study results and caveats: Over 95% of naive TCR sequences appeared only once after error correction, unlike memory subsets. In CD4 and CD8 cells, diversity dropped from naive through EMRA. Naive repertoires, especially CD8, held a few larger clonotypes, possibly memory cells re-expressing CD45RA.

Trimming took 3 bases from V and 0 from J, leaving 12 bases between them. The CDR3 has 15 residues. From germline, CDR1 is SQVTM and CDR2 ANQGSEA. The beta constant-region primer was an equimolar mix of two oligonucleotides covering TRBC1 and TRBC2. Ligated cDNA was amplified by four rounds of PCR with nested alpha and beta constant-region primers and SP2. An oligonucleotide with the SP2 primer and a 12-nucleotide UMI was ligated to the cDNA 3' end. TCRdb recomputed calls from the UMI-ligation and nested PCR reads with MiXCR, one row per CDR3 protein. The data contain approximately 150,000 distinct CDR3 sequences, around 21% of them seen just once; the ten biggest clones take up around 0.63%. Only a few counts were recorded for this clonotype. What it binds is unknown. CD8 T cells were positively selected from what remained after CD4 positive selection.

This TCR was recovered from a human donor in good health. The rearrangement joins TRBV29-1 to TRBJ2-1, with D perhaps given as TRBD1 or TRBD2 (5 bases each). The sequenced material came from naive CD8+ T cells from blood. As DNA, the CDR3 is TGCAGCGTTGAGGGGGACGCAAGCTCCTACAATGAGCAGTTCTTC. The encoded protein is CSVEGDASSYNEQFF.